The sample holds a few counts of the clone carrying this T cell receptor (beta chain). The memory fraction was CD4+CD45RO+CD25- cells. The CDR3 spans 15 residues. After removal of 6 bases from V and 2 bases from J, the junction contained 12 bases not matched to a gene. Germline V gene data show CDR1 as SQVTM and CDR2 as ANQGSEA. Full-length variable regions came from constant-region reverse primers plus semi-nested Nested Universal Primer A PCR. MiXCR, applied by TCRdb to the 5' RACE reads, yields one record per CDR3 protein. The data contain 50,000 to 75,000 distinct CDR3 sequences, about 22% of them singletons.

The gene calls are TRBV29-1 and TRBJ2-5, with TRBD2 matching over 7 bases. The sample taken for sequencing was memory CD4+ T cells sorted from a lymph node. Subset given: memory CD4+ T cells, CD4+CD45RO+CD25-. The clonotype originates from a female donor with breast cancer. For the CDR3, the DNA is TGCAGCGTCCAAGGGGCGGGAGCGTGGCAAGAGACCCAGTACTTC. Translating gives CSVQGAGAWQETQYF.